These T cell receptor beta chains were read from a single sample in a study of blood T cells in healthy people across ages. Using its own MiXCR run on the 5' RACE reads, TCRdb lists one record per CDR3 protein. The table shows 1.5 million to 2 million distinct CDR3 sequences, with more than 35% occurring only once. The sample taken for sequencing was blood. The source is a human donor in good health. CDR3s include the opening cysteine and the closing phenylalanine or tryptophan. D genes are given only for firm matches. Not all rows give a size; the values are once, few, many and, for expanded clones, a class.

NA	TRBV9	few	TRBJ2-6	TGTGCCAGCAGCGTAGCGGGCAGTGGGGCCAACGTCCGGACTTTC	CASSVAGSGANVRTF
TRBD1	TRBV7-2	NA	TRBJ2-5	TGTGCCAGCAGCTCGTGGACAGGGGTCGAGACCCAGTACTTC	CASSSWTGVETQYF
NA	TRBV3-1	few	TRBJ2-3	TGTGCCAGCAGGGATTCCTCGCGGGGCTTCACAGATACGCAGTATTTT	CASRDSSRGFTDTQYF
NA	TRBV10-3	NA	TRBJ1-2	TGTGCCAGCAGTGGGCACGATAACTATGGCTACACCTTC	CASSGHDNYGYTF
NA	TRBV27	many	TRBJ2-7	TGTGCCAGCAGTACCAGCCCCGGACATCTCGAGCAGTACTTC	CASSTSPGHLEQYF
NA	TRBV4-3	NA	TRBJ1-3	TGCGCCAGCAGCCAAGGATTGAGTTCTGGAAACACCATATATTTT	CASSQGLSSGNTIYF
TRBD2	TRBV4-2	NA	TRBJ2-2	TGTGCCAGCAGCCAATCCTGGCGGGGGACGAACACCGGGGAGCTGTTTTTT	CASSQSWRGTNTGELFF
NA	TRBV28	NA	TRBJ1-1	TGTGCCATAACCGTACCGAGATTGAACACTGAAGCTTTCTTT	CAITVPRLNTEAFF
TRBD1	TRBV19	NA	TRBJ1-5	TGTGCCAGTAGGCTAGACAGGGTAAGCAATCAGCCCCAGCATTTT	CASRLDRVSNQPQHF
NA	TRBV20-1	NA	TRBJ1-4	TGCAGTGCTCGGCCCAGAGGGCAGGGTCCAACTAATGAAAAACTGTTTTTT	CSARPRGQGPTNEKLFF
TRBD2	TRBV11-2	NA	TRBJ2-1	TGTGCCAGCAGTCGAGAGGGACTAGCTATAAATGAGCAGTTCTTC	CASSREGLAINEQFF
TRBD1	TRBV4-2	NA	TRBJ1-2	TGTGCCAGCAGCCAGGTGGAACAGGGGATTTATGGCTACACCTTC	CASSQVEQGIYGYTF
NA	TRBV28	NA	TRBJ2-5	TGTGCCAGCAGTAAGCCCCCGGAGACCCAGTACTTC	CASSKPPETQYF
NA	TRBV6-1	few	TRBJ2-7	TGTGCCAGCCTCGAGACGGACACCTACGAGCAGTACTTC	CASLETDTYEQYF
TRBD1	TRBV19	few	TRBJ2-1	TGTGCCAGTAGTTTCGGACCCGGGACAGGGATCTACAATGAGCAGTTCTTC	CASSFGPGTGIYNEQFF
TRBD2	TRBV12-3/TRBV12-4	NA	TRBJ2-5	TGTGCCAGCAGCGACTCGGGACTAGCGAAAGAGACCCAGTACTTC	CASSDSGLAKETQYF
NA	TRBV5-1	NA	TRBJ1-3	TGCGCCAGCAGCCCAGACACTGGAAACACCATATATTTT	CASSPDTGNTIYF
NA	TRBV7-2	many	TRBJ2-7	TGTGCCAGCAGCTCGGATGCCTACGAGCAGTACTTC	CASSSDAYEQYF
NA	TRBV4-2	NA	TRBJ2-7	TGTGCCAGCAGCCAAGACAGTCTTAACGCCTACGAGCAGTACTTC	CASSQDSLNAYEQYF
NA	TRBV3-1	few	TRBJ2-7	TGTGCCAGCAGCCATCCTCCTTACTACGAGCAGTACTTC	CASSHPPYYEQYF
TRBD1	TRBV7-9	once	TRBJ1-3	TGTGCCAGCAGCTTATTGGGACAGAGGTCTGGAAACACCATATATTTT	CASSLLGQRSGNTIYF
NA	TRBV5-1	NA	TRBJ2-7	TGCGCCAGCAGCTTTGGCACCCCAGCCACCTCCTACGAGCAGTACTTC	CASSFGTPATSYEQYF
TRBD1	TRBV29-1	many	TRBJ2-7	TGCAGCGTTGGGGGACAGGGGTTCTACGAGCAGTACTTC	CSVGGQGFYEQYF
NA	TRBV7-3	NA	TRBJ2-1	TGTGCCAGCAGCTTAATTCGAGCAGAAGGTCTGTTCTTC	CASSLIRAEGLFF
NA	TRBV7-2	few	TRBJ1-2	TGTGCCAGCAGCTTAGATCAGCCGGATGGCTACACCTTC	CASSLDQPDGYTF
TRBD2	TRBV2	NA	TRBJ2-6	TGTGCCAGCAAGGGGCAGTTGGGACTAGCGGGGGTCTCTGGGGCCAACGTCCTGACTTTC	CASKGQLGLAGVSGANVLTF
NA	TRBV5-1	few	TRBJ2-1	TGCGCCAGCAGCCTGAGAAGGGACTTCCGATCCTACAATGAGCAGTTCTTC	CASSLRRDFRSYNEQFF
TRBD2	TRBV20-1	NA	TRBJ2-1	TGCAGTGCCTGGACTAGCGGGGTAGGCAATGAGCAGTTCTTC	CSAWTSGVGNEQFF
NA	TRBV12-3/TRBV12-4	once	TRBJ1-4	TGTGCCAGCAGTTTAGCCACTACCGGAACAAATAATGAAAAACTGTTTTTT	CASSLATTGTNNEKLFF
TRBD1	TRBV10-3	NA	TRBJ1-2	TGTGCCATCAGCCGCAGGGGGCAAGGGGATGGCTACACCTTC	CAISRRGQGDGYTF
NA	TRBV5-1	NA	TRBJ1-5	TGCGCCAGCAGAAGGGGGATACAGGGAGGACAGCCCCAGCATTTT	CASRRGIQGGQPQHF
NA	TRBV2	NA	TRBJ1-2	TGTGCCGGCAGCCCAAGTTGGGATGGCTACACCTTC	CAGSPSWDGYTF
TRBD1	TRBV11-2	NA	TRBJ2-5	TGTGCCAGCAGCTTAGGGTTAGGGGACAGTCTCCAAGAGACCCAGTACTTC	CASSLGLGDSLQETQYF
NA	TRBV6-5	NA	TRBJ2-7	TGTGCCAGCAGCACACGAGTTGGGCACGAGCAGTACTTC	CASSTRVGHEQYF